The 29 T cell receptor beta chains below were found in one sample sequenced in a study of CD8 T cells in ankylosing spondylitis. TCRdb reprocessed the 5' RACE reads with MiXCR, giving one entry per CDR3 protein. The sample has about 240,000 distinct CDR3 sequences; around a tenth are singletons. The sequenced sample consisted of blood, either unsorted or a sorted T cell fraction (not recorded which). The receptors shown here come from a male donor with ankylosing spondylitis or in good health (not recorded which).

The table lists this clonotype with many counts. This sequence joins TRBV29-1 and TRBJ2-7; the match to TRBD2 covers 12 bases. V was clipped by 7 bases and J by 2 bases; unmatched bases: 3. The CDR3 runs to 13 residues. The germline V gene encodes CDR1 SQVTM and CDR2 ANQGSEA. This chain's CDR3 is CSAASGRAYEQYF. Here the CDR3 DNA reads TGCAGCGCAGCTAGCGGGAGGGCCTACGAGCAGTACTTC.

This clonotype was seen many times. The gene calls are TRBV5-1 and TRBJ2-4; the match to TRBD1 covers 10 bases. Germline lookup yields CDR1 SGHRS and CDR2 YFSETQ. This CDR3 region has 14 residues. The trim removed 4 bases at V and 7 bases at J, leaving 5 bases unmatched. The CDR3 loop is CASSRGQGGNIQYF. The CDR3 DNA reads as TGCGCCAGCAGCAGAGGACAGGGGGGGAACATTCAGTACTTC.

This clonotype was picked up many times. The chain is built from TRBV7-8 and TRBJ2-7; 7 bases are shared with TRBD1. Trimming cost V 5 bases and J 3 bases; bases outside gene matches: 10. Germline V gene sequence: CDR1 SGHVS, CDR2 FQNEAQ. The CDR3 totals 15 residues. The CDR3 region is CASSHIGTEFYEQYF. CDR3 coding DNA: TGTGCCAGCAGCCATATTGGGACAGAGTTCTACGAGCAGTACTTC.

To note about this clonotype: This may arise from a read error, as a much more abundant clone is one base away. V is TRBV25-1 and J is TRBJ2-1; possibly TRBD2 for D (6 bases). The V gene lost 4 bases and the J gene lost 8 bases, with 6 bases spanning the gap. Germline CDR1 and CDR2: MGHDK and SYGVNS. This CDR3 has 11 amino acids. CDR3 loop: CASSGGDEQFF. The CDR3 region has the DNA TGTGCCAGCAGTGGGGGGGATGAGCAGTTCTTC. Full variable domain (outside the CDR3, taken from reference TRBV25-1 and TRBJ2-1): EADIYQTPRYLVIGTGKKITLECSQTMGHDKMYWYQQDPGMELHLIHYSYGVNSTEKGDLSSESTVSRIRTEHFPLTLESARPSHTSQYLCASSGGDEQFFGPGTRLTVL.

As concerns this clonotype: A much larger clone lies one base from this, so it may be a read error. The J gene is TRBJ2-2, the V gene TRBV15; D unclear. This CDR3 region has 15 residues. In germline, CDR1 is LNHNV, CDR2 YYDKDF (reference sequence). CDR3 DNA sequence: TGTGTCACCAGCAGAGATCTAGGAGTCACCGGGGAGCTGTTTTTT. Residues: CVTSRDLGVTGELFF.

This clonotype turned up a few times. CDR3 bases: TGTGCCAGCAGAGGGACTTTCTCTGGAAACACCATATATTTT. Its translation: CASRGTFSGNTIYF. The chain combines TRBV6-6 with TRBJ1-3; possibly TRBD1 for D (5 bases). This CDR3 spans 14 amino acids. Trimming took 6 bases from V and 0 from J, leaving 9 bases between them. Germline values: CDR1 MNHNY, CDR2 SVGAGI (reference sequence).

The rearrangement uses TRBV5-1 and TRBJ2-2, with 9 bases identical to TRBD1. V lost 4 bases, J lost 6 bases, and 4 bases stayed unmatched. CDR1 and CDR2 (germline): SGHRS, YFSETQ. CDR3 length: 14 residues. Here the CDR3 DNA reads TGCGCCAGCAGCCCCGGGACAGGGCCCGGGGAGCTGTTTTTT. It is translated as CASSPGTGPGELFF.

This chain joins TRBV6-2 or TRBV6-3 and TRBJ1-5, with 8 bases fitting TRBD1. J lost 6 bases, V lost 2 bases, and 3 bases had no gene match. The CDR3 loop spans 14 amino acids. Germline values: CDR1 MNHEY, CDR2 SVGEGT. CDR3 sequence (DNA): TGTGCCAGCAGTTACCAGGGGGCTAGTCAGCCCCAGCATTTT. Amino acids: CASSYQGASQPQHF.

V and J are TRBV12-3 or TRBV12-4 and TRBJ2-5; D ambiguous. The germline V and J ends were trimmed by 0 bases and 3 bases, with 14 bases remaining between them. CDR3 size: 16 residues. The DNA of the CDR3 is TGTGCCAGCAGTTTAGCGTCGGCAGGCCTGAAAGAGACCCAGTACTTC. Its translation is CASSLASAGLKETQYF.

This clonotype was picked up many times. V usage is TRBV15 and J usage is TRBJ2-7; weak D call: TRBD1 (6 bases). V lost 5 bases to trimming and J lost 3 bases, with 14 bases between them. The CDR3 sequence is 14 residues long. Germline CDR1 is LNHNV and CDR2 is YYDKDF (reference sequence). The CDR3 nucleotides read TGTGCCACCAGCTCCCAAAGGGGGAACTACGAGCAGTACTTC. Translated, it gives CATSSQRGNYEQYF.

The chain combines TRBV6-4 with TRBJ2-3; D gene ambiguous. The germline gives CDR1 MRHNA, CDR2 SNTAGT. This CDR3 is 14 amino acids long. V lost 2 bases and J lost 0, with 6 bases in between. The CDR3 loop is CASSDEASTDTQYF. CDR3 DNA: TGTGCCAGCAGTGACGAAGCCAGCACAGATACGCAGTATTTT.

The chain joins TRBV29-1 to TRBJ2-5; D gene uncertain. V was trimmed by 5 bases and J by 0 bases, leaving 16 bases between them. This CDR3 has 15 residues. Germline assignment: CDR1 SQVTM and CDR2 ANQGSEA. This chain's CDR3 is CSVNRPGEYQETQYF. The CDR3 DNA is TGCAGCGTTAATCGGCCAGGAGAGTACCAAGAGACCCAGTACTTC.

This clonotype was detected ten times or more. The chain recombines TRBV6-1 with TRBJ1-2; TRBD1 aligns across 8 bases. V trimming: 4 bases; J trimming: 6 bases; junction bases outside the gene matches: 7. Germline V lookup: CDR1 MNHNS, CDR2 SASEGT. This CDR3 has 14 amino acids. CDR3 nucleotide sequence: TGTGCCAGCAGTGCTGAACAGGGGGTGAATGGCTACACCTTC. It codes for CASSAEQGVNGYTF.

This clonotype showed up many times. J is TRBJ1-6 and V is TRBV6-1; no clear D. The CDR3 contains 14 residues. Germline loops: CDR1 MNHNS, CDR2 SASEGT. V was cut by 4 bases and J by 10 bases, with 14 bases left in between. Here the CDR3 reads CASSVGPGGSPLHF. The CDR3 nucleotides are TGTGCCAGCAGTGTAGGCCCCGGAGGGTCACCCCTCCACTTT.

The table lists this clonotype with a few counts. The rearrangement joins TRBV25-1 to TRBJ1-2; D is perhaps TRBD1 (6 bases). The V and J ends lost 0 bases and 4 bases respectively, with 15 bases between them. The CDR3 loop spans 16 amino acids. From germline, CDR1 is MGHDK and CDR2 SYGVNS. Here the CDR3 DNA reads TGTGCCAGCAGTGAATACCGTACGGGGGCGTCCTATGGCTACACCTTC. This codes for CASSEYRTGASYGYTF.

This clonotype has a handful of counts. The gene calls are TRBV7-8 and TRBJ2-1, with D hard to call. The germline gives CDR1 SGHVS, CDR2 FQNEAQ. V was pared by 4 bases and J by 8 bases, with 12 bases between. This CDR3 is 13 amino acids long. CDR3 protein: CASSSPSADEQFF. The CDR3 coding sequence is TGTGCCAGCAGCTCGCCGTCCGCGGATGAGCAGTTCTTC.

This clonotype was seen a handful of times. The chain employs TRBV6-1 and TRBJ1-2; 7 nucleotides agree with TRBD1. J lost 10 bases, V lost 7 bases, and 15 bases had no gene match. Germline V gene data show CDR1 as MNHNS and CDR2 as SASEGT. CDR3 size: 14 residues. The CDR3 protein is CASKSRDRQVYYTF. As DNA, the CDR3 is TGTGCCAGCAAAAGTCGGGACAGACAAGTCTACTACACCTTC.

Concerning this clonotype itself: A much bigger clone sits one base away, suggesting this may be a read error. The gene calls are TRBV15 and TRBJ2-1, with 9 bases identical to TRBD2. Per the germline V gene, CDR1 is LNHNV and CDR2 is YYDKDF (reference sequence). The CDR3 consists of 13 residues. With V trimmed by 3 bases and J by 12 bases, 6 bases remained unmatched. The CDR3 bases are TGTGCCACCAGCAGGACTAGCGGAGGGGTGCAGTTCTTC. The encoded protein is CATSRTSGGVQFF.

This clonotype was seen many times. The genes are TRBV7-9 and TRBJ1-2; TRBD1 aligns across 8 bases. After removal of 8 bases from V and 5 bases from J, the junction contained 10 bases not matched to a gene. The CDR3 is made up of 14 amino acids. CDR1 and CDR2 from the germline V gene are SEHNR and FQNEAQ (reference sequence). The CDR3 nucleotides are TGTGCCAGCGGACTGGACAGGGAAACATATGGCTACACCTTC. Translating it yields CASGLDRETYGYTF.

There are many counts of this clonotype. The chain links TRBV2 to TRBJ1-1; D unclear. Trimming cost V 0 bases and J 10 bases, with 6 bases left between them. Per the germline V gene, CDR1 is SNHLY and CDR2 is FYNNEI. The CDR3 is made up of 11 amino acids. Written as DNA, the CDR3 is TGTGCCAGCAGTGAAGCGCGTGGAGCTTTCTTT. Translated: CASSEARGAFF.

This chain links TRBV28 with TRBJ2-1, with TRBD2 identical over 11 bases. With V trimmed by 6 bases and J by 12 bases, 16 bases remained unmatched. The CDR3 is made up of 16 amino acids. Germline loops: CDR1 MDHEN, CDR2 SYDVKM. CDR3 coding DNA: TGTGCCAGCAGCAGCACCGGGACTAGCGGATCGCTCGGGCAGTTCTTC. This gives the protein CASSSTGTSGSLGQFF.

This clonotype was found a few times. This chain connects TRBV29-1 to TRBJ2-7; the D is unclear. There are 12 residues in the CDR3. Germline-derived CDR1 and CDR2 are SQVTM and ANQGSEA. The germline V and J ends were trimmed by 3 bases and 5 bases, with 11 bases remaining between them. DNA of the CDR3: TGCAGCGTTGAGGGCCCCCCTGACGAGCAGTACTTC. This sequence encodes CSVEGPPDEQYF.

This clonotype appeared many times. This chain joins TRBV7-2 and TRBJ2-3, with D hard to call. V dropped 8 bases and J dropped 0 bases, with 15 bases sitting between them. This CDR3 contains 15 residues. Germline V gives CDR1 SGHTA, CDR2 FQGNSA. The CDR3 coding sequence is TGTGCCAGCGCCAGTGGGGTTCCTAGCACAGATACGCAGTATTTT. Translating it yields CASASGVPSTDTQYF.

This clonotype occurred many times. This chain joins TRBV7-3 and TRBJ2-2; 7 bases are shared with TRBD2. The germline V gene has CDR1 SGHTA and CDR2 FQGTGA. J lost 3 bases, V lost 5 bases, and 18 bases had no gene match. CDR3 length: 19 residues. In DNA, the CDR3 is TGTGCCAGCAGCCGATCGCCTAGGGGAGGGGTCCACCACACCGGGGAGCTGTTTTTT. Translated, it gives CASSRSPRGGVHHTGELFF.

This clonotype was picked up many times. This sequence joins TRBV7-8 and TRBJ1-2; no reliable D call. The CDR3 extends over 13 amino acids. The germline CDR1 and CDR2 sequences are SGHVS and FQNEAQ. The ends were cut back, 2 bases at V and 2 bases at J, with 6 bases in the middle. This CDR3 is CASSLMLNYGYTF. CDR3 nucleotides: TGTGCCAGCAGCTTAATGTTGAACTATGGCTACACCTTC.

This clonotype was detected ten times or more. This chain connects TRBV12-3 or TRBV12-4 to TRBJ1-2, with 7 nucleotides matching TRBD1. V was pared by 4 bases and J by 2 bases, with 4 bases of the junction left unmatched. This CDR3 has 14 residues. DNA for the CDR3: TGTGCCAGCAGTTCGGGGGACAGCAACTATGGCTACACCTTC. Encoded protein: CASSSGDSNYGYTF.

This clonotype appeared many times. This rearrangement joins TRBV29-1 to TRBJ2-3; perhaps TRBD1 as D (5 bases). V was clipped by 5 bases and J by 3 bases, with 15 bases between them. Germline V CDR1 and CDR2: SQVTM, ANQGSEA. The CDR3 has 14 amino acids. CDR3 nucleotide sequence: TGCAGCGTTCAAACAGGCCAGGGTACAGATACGCAGTATTTT. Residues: CSVQTGQGTDTQYF.

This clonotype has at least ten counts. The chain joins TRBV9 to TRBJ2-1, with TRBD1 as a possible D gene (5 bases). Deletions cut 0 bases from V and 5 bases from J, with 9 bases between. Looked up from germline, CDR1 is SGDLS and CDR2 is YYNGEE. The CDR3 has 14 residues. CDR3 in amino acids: CASSVEWGDNEQFF. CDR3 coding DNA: TGTGCCAGCAGCGTAGAGTGGGGCGACAATGAGCAGTTCTTC.

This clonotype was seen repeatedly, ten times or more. The CDR3 reads CSARADHTQPQHF. The CDR3 nucleotides are TGCAGTGCTAGAGCAGACCACACTCAGCCCCAGCATTTT. The J gene is TRBJ1-5, the V gene TRBV20-1; D not certain. This CDR3 spans 13 amino acids. Germline V gene data show CDR1 as DFQATT and CDR2 as SNEGSKA (reference sequence). The germline V and J ends were trimmed by 1 base and 6 bases, with 10 bases remaining between them.